Shown below are 16 T cell receptor beta chains from a single sample sequenced in a study of blood T cell repertoires in COVID-19. Measured with immunoSEQ multiplex PCR; TCRdb has only the in-frame clones, and not every one. The data contain about 100,000 clones, more than 80% of them singletons. What was sequenced was peripheral blood. The source is a man aged 40-49 years with active or convalescent COVID-19.

Only one count was recorded for this clone. In DNA form, the CDR3 reads TGTGCCAGCAGTTTTGGCCAGGGATTATCCTATGGCTACACCTTC. It encodes CASSFGQGLSYGYTF. The chain joins TRBV28 to TRBJ1-2; TRBD1 is a possible D gene (5 bases). V lost 3 bases and J lost 4, with 15 bases in between. CDR1 and CDR2 (germline): MDHEN, SYDVKM. The CDR3 consists of 15 residues.

The chain joins TRBV3-1 (or the pseudogene TRBV3-2) to TRBJ2-7; 8 bases are shared with TRBD1. The CDR3 runs to 14 residues. The J segment lost 5 bases and the V segment lost 5 bases, leaving 8 bases of the junction unmatched. Germline values: CDR1 LGHDT, CDR2 YNNKEL (reference sequence). CDR3: CASSSQGARHEQYF. In nucleotides, the CDR3 is TGTGCCAGCAGCTCTCAGGGGGCTCGCCACGAGCAGTACTTC.

The genes are TRBV4-3 and TRBJ1-2; 9 nucleotides match TRBD1. This CDR3 is 15 amino acids long. Germline-derived CDR1 and CDR2 are LGHNA and YSLEER. The V segment lost 2 bases and the J segment 3 bases; nucleotides outside the gene matches: 4. CDR3 sequence (DNA): TGCGCCAGCAGCCAAACGGGACAGGGTCACTATGGCTACACCTTC. This gives the protein CASSQTGQGHYGYTF.

This chain uses TRBV4-2 with TRBJ2-1, with D possibly being TRBD2 (6 bases). Per germline, CDR1 LGHNA and CDR2 YNFKEQ. Trimming pared 0 bases from V and 2 bases from J, leaving 11 bases between. The CDR3 has 16 amino acids. The CDR3 loop is CASSQDWLATYNEQFF. For the CDR3, the DNA is TGTGCCAGCAGCCAAGATTGGCTAGCGACCTACAATGAGCAGTTCTTC.

This clone was observed once. This rearrangement joins TRBV5-1 to TRBJ1-3; D gene uncertain. This CDR3 is 15 amino acids long. Trimming pared 3 bases from V and 0 bases from J, leaving 10 bases between. CDR1 and CDR2 (germline): SGHRS, YFSETQ. The CDR3, as DNA: TGCGCCAGCAGCTCTACCGGTATCTCTGGAAACACCATATATTTT. As protein: CASSSTGISGNTIYF. Using reference TRBV5-1 and TRBJ1-3 for the parts outside the CDR3, the full variable domain is KAGVTQTPRYLIKTRGQQVTLSCSPISGHRSVSWYQQTPGQGLQFLFEYFSETQRNKGNFPGRFSGRQFSNSRSEMNVSTLELGDSALYLCASSSTGISGNTIYFGEGSWLTVV.

The genes are TRBV7-3 and TRBJ2-6; 11 positions agree with TRBD1. With 2 bases clipped from V and 3 bases from J, the junction kept 3 bases outside the gene matches. Germline CDR1 and CDR2: SGHTA and FQGTGA. The CDR3 is 17 residues long. The CDR3 nucleotides read TGTGCCAGCAGCTTAGGGACAGGGGGAGGTGGGGCCAACGTCCTGACTTTC. This gives the protein CASSLGTGGGGANVLTF.

The J gene is TRBJ2-1, the V gene TRBV5-1; D perhaps matches TRBD2 (6 bases). The V end was cut by 7 bases, the J end by 3 bases, with 26 bases between. CDR3 size: 18 residues. Per germline, CDR1 SGHRS and CDR2 YFSETQ. Here the CDR3 reads CASYTLSYGRRSYNEQFF. The DNA of the CDR3 is TGCGCCAGCTATACACTCTCGTACGGGAGACGTAGCTACAATGAGCAGTTCTTC. Full variable domain (remainder filled in from reference TRBV5-1 and TRBJ2-1): KAGVTQTPRYLIKTRGQQVTLSCSPISGHRSVSWYQQTPGQGLQFLFEYFSETQRNKGNFPGRFSGRQFSNSRSEMNVSTLELGDSALYLCASYTLSYGRRSYNEQFFGPGTRLTVL.

This rearrangement joins TRBV5-1 to TRBJ2-3; 7 bases are a match to TRBD1. In germline, CDR1 is SGHRS, CDR2 YFSETQ. CDR3 length equals 15 residues. Trimming took 1 base from V and 2 from J; bases not matched to a gene: 4. CDR3: CASSLWQGDTDTQYF. The DNA for the CDR3 is TGCGCCAGCAGCTTGTGGCAGGGGGACACAGATACGCAGTATTTT.

This clone has at least ten counts. The chain joins TRBV30 to TRBJ1-4; TRBD1 matches at 11 bases. This CDR3 region has 13 residues. Germline assignment: CDR1 GTSNPN and CDR2 SVGIG (reference sequence). V trimming: 5 bases; J trimming: 11 bases; junction bases outside the gene matches: 7. CDR3 residues: CAWAGQGAGKLFF. CDR3 sequence (DNA): TGTGCCTGGGCCGGACAGGGGGCGGGTAAACTGTTTTTT.

The genes are TRBV27 and TRBJ2-1; maybe TRBD2 (6 bases). From germline, CDR1 is MNHEY and CDR2 SMNVEV (reference sequence). The V end lost 3 bases, the J end lost 0 bases, and 18 bases lay between the germline ends. The CDR3 is made up of 18 amino acids. The DNA for the CDR3 is TGTGCCAGCAGTTTCCTCAGGTTGAAGGGACTCTCCTACAATGAGCAGTTCTTC. This encodes CASSFLRLKGLSYNEQFF.

The chain has TRBV5-4 and TRBJ2-7; a weak D match, TRBD1 (6 bases). Germline V gene data show CDR1 as SGHNT and CDR2 as YYREEE (reference sequence). The V and J ends lost 0 bases and 3 bases respectively, with 7 bases between them. The CDR3 covers 13 residues. In nucleotides, the CDR3 is TGTGCCAGCAGCTTGGGACAGGACTACGAGCAGTACTTC. Amino acids: CASSLGQDYEQYF.

This chain uses TRBV7-9 with TRBJ1-6; 10 nucleotides match TRBD1. This CDR3 region has 17 residues. V lost 5 bases to trimming and J lost 9 bases; unmatched junction nucleotides: 13. Germline lookup yields CDR1 SEHNR and CDR2 FQNEAQ (reference sequence). CDR3 sequence (DNA): TGTGCCAGCAGCCCACGGGGCGGAGGACAGGGGGGTTCACCCCTCCACTTT. It encodes CASSPRGGGQGGSPLHF.

The rearrangement joins TRBV18 to TRBJ1-3; unclear D gene. CDR1 and CDR2 (germline): KGHSH, LQKENI. CDR3 size: 19 residues. V lost 4 bases and J lost 0, with 22 bases in between. For the CDR3, the DNA is TGTGCCAGCTCACTCTACACGCTACTTCTTACGGGCTCTGGAAACACCATATATTTT. Translating it yields CASSLYTLLLTGSGNTIYF.

The chain recombines TRBV7-2 with TRBJ2-7, with 8 bases fitting TRBD2. The length of the CDR3 is 15 residues. CDR1 is SGHTA, CDR2 FQGNSA, per germline. V lost 2 bases and J lost 4; bases outside the gene matches: 7. As DNA, the CDR3 is TGTGCCAGCAGCTTAACGGCGGGAGGACTTTACGAGCAGTACTTC. Protein product: CASSLTAGGLYEQYF. Based on the CDR3 plus reference TRBV7-2 and TRBJ2-7, the full variable domain is GAGVSQSPSNKVTEKGKDVELRCDPISGHTALYWYRQSLGQGLEFLIYFQGNSAPDKSGLPSDRFSAERTGGSVSTLTIQRTQQEDSAVYLCASSLTAGGLYEQYFGPGTRLTVT.

The genes are TRBV4-1 and TRBJ1-1; the D is unclear. The germline V and J ends were trimmed by 0 bases and 1 base, with 12 bases remaining between them. Germline CDR1 reads MGHRA; CDR2 reads YSYEKL. The CDR3 contains 16 residues. CDR3 residues: CASSQDRRGGNTEAFF. For the CDR3, the DNA is TGCGCCAGCAGCCAAGACCGGCGGGGAGGGAACACTGAAGCTTTCTTT.

This rearrangement joins TRBV4-3 to TRBJ2-1; 11 bases fit TRBD2. The germline V gene encodes CDR1 LGHNA and CDR2 YSLEER. The V gene end was trimmed by 8 bases and the J gene end by 7 bases; junction bases not matched to a gene: 7. The CDR3 sequence is 14 residues long. The CDR3 loop reads CASGPGLAENEQFF. The DNA of the CDR3 is TGCGCCAGCGGGCCGGGACTAGCGGAAAATGAGCAGTTCTTC.